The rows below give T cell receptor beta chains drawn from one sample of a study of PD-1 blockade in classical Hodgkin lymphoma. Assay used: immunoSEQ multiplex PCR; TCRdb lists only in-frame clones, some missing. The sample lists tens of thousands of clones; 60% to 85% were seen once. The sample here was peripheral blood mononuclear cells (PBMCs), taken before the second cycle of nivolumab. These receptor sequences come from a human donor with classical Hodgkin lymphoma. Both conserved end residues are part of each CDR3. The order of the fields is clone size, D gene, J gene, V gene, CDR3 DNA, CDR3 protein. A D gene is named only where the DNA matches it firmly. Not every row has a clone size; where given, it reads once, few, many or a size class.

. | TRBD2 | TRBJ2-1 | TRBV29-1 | TGCAGCGTTGAGGCTAGCGGGGACTCCTACAATGAGCAGTTCTTC | CSVEASGDSYNEQFF
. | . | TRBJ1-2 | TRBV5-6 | TGTGCCAGCAGCACGAACTATGGCTACACCTTC | CASSTNYGYTF
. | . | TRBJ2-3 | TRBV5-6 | TGTGCCAGCAGCTCGCGGGACACAGATACGCAGTATTTT | CASSSRDTDTQYF
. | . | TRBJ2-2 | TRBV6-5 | TGTGCCAGCAGTTACTCCCGTCTTCCAGCCGGGGAGCTGTTTTTT | CASSYSRLPAGELFF
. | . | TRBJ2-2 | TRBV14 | TGTGCCAGCAGCCAAAAACCCTCGGGTCGGCTGTTTTTT | CASSQKPSGRLFF
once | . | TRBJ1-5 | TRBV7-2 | TGTGCCAGCAGCTTAGCCGGGAAACAGCCCCAGCATTTT | CASSLAGKQPQHF
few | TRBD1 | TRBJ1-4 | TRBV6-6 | TGTGCCAGCAGCTACAACCCACAGGGGGCTGAAAAACTGTTTTTT | CASSYNPQGAEKLFF
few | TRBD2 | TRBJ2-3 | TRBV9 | TGTGCCAGCAGCGTCGGAGCGGGGGTGACAGATACGCAGTATTTT | CASSVGAGVTDTQYF
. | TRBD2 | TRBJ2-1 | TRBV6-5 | TGTGCCAGCACCCCTCACGACGGGGCGGGAGATACGCAGTTCTTC | CASTPHDGAGDTQFF
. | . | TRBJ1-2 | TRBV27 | TGTGCCAGCAGTTTACAGGGAGGGAACTATGGCTACACCTTC | CASSLQGGNYGYTF
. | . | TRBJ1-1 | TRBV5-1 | TGCGCCAGCAGCTTGGCGGGCCTATCCCTAAACACTGAAGCTTTCTTT | CASSLAGLSLNTEAFF
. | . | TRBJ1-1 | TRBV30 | TGTGCCTGGAGTGTTCAGGGCAACACTGAAGCTTTCTTT | CAWSVQGNTEAFF
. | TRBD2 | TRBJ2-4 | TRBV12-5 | TGTGCTAGTGGTCCTAAAGCGCCTAGCGGACATCCCGGGAGCATTCAGTACTTC | CASGPKAPSGHPGSIQYF
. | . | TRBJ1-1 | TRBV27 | TGTGCCAGCAGCCAAATCTCCGGCACTGAAGCTTTCTTT | CASSQISGTEAFF
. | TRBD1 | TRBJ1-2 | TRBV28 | TGTGCCAGCAGTATTAGACAGGGCTATGGCTACACCTTC | CASSIRQGYGYTF
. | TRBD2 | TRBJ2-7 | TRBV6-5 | TGTGCCAGCAGTTCCCTCTCGGGGGGGAGCTCCTACGAGCAGTACTTC | CASSSLSGGSSYEQYF
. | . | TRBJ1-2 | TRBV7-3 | TGTGCCAGCAGCTTAACAGGGAGTGAGGGCTACACCTTC | CASSLTGSEGYTF
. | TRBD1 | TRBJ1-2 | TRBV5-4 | TGTGCCAGCAGCTTTGACAGGGGGCCAGGTGGCTACACCTTC | CASSFDRGPGGYTF
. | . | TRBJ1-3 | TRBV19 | TGTGCCAGTAGTATGTATGGGGAAAGGTCTGGAAACACCATATATTTT | CASSMYGERSGNTIYF
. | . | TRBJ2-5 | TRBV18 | TGTGCCAGCTCAGCTCAGAGGGTCCAAGAGACCCAGTACTTC | CASSAQRVQETQYF
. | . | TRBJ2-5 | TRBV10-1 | TGCGCCAGCAGTGAGAGGGCCCAAGAGACCCAGTACTTC | CASSERAQETQYF
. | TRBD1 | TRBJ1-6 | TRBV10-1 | TGCGCCAGCAGTGACAAGGGACAGGGTATTTCACCCCTCCACTTT | CASSDKGQGISPLHF
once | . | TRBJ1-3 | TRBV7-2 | TGTGCCAGCAGCTTAGGGGGAGGCTCCTACTCTGGAAACACCATATATTTT | CASSLGGGSYSGNTIYF
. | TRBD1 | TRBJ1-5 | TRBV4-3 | TGCGCCAGCAGCTCCGATAGACAGGGATGGCATCAGCCCCAGCATTTT | CASSSDRQGWHQPQHF
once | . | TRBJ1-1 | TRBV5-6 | TGTGCCAGCAGCTTGGGACGGGGAAACACTGAAGCTTTCTTT | CASSLGRGNTEAFF
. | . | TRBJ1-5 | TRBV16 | TGTGCCAGCAGCCAATCGACGACAGGACGTAATCAGCCCCAGCATTTT | CASSQSTTGRNQPQHF
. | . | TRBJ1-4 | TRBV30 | TGTGCCGGATTGGTCCAGCAACAGGGTGAAAAACTGTTTTTT | CAGLVQQQGEKLFF
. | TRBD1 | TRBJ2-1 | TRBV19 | TGTGCCGGGACAGGGTCCTACAATGAGCAGTTCTTC | CAGTGSYNEQFF
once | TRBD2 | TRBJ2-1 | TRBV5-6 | TGTGCCAGCAGCCGATCTAGCGGGAGCAATGAGCAGTTCTTC | CASSRSSGSNEQFF
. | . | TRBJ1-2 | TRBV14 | TGTGCCAGCAGCCCGTTGGGGACTAACTATGGCTACACCTTC | CASSPLGTNYGYTF
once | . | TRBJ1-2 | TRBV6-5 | TGTGCCAGCAGACCCTCGGGGAGCTATGGCTACACCTTC | CASRPSGSYGYTF
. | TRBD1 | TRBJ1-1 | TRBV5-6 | TGTGCCAGCAGCTTTCTTGACAGGGCAGGCACTGAAGCTTTCTTT | CASSFLDRAGTEAFF
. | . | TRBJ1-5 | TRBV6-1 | TGTGCCAGCAGCCTCGGACAGCCTCAGCCCCAGCATTTT | CASSLGQPQPQHF
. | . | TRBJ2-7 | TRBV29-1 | TGCAGCGTTGAGAATGGGGCCGAGCAGTACTTC | CSVENGAEQYF
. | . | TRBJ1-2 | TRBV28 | TGTGCCAGCAGGATCGGGACGGTCGGCGACTATGGCTACACCTTC | CASRIGTVGDYGYTF
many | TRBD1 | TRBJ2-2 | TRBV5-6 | TGTGCCAGCAGCCCTTATGGTTCCGGGACAGCAGGCACCGGGGAGCTGTTTTTT | CASSPYGSGTAGTGELFF
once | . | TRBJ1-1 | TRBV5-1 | TGCGCCAGCAGCGAGGTGATGAACACTGAAGCTTTCTTT | CASSEVMNTEAFF
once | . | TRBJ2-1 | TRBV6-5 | TGTGCCAGCAGCACCGACGGGTTCTACAATGAGCAGTTCTTC | CASSTDGFYNEQFF
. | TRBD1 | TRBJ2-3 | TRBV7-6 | TGTGCCAGCAGTGAGGGACAGAGCACAGATACGCAGTATTTT | CASSEGQSTDTQYF
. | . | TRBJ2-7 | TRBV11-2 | TGTGCCAGCAGCTTAGGAGAGGGGCTAAACTACTACGAGCAGTACTTC | CASSLGEGLNYYEQYF
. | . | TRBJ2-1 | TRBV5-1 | TGCGCCAGCAGCCCCACCCCGGGGATTGAGCAGTTCTTC | CASSPTPGIEQFF